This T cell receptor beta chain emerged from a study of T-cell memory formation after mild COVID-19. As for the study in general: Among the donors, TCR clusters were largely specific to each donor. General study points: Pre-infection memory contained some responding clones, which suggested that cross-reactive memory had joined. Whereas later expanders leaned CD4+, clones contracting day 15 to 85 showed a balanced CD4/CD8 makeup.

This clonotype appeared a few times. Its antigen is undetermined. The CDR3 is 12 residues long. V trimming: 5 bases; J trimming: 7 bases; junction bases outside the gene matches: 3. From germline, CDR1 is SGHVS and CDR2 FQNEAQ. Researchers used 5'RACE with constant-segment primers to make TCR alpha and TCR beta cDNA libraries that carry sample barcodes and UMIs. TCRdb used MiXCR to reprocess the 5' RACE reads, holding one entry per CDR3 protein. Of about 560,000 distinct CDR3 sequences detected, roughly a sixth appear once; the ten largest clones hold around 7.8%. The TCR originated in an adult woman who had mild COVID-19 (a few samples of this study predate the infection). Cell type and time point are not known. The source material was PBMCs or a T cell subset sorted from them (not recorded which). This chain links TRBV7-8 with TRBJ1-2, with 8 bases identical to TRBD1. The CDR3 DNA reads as TGTGCCAGCAGCCGAGGACAGGGTGGCTACACCTTC. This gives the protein CASSRGQGGYTF.